The text below deals with one TCR beta chain. Its matching antigen is unknown. With a duration under 2 months, the hyperthyroidism was newly diagnosed in patients aged 18 to 65. Diagnosing involved the use of clinical symptoms, serum thyroxine and TRAb, thyroid ultrasound and orbital computed tomography. The entry originates in a study of T cells in Graves' hyperthyroidism and ophthalmopathy. Trimming removed 9 bases from V and 1 base from J, with 11 bases in between. The CDR3 is made up of 13 amino acids. Amplification of TCR beta CDR3 regions used RNA as the template. RT-PCR in the first round (using the HTBI primer set) targeted the TCR CDR3. TCRdb used MiXCR to reprocess the multiplex PCR reads, holding one entry per CDR3 protein. This table has roughly 720,000 distinct CDR3 sequences, 17% appearing once. Study-wide findings and caveats: Clonotypes that were expanded in thyroid above 0.001 mostly appeared in blood too. From stable hyperthyroidism, ophthalmopathy was set apart by a 13 V-J model.

The sample comprised blood. The source of this sequence is a man aged 50-59 years with Graves' hyperthyroidism. The chain combines TRBV12-3 or TRBV12-4 with TRBJ2-3; tentative D call: TRBD2 (6 bases). The CDR3 sequence is CASQPSGTDTQYF. The CDR3 coding sequence is TGTGCCAGTCAGCCTAGCGGCACAGATACGCAGTATTTT.